This T cell receptor beta chain was obtained from a study of response to subunit inactivated influenza vaccine. TCRdb itself ran the RT-PCR reads through MiXCR, one entry per CDR3 protein. The table has around 520,000 distinct CDR3 sequences, 25% seen once; the top ten hold 1.9%. The J segment lost 1 base and the V segment lost 4 bases, leaving 3 bases of the junction unmatched. The germline V gene has CDR1 MNHEY and CDR2 SVGAGI. CDR3 size: 16 residues. Whole-study results and caveats: Only a handful of new T cells, the authors suggested, are recruited with each seasonal influenza vaccination.

On this clonotype: Its antigen is currently unknown.

The chain has TRBV6-5 and TRBJ2-5; 13 positions match TRBD2. Sequencing used CD4+ T cells sorted from PBMCs, obtained roughly 5 days after vaccination. The TCR was taken from a man aged 45-60 years who received an inactivated influenza vaccine. CDR3: CASSSTSGRAQETQYF. In DNA, the CDR3 is TGTGCCAGCAGTTCAACTAGCGGGAGGGCCCAAGAGACCCAGTACTTC.